The rows below give T cell receptor beta chains drawn from one sample of a study of CD8 T cells in ankylosing spondylitis. In TCRdb, the 5' RACE reads were re-called with MiXCR into one record per CDR3 protein. The table includes under 200,000 distinct CDR3 sequences, more than 9% detected once. Specimen: blood, either unsorted or a sorted T cell fraction (not recorded which). The receptors derive from a male donor with ankylosing spondylitis or in good health (not recorded which). Both conserved end residues are part of each CDR3. A D gene is named only where the DNA matches it firmly. Only some rows state a clone size, as once, few, many or a class for expanded clones.

clone_size	cdr3_length	v_call	j_call	d_call	cdr3_aa	cdr3_nt
-	17	TRBV20-1	TRBJ1-5	-	CSARVVQAGVGNQPQHF	TGCAGTGCTAGAGTGGTCCAGGCGGGGGTGGGCAATCAGCCCCAGCATTTT
many	13	TRBV12-3/TRBV12-4	TRBJ2-1	TRBD2	CASRTSGTNEQFF	TGTGCCAGCAGAACTAGCGGGACAAATGAGCAGTTCTTC
few	13	TRBV29-1	TRBJ1-2	-	CSVLPGREYGYTF	TGCAGCGTACTTCCAGGCAGGGAGTATGGCTACACCTTC
many	17	TRBV5-1	TRBJ2-3	-	CASSLGGGGGATDTQYF	TGCGCCAGCAGCTTGGGAGGCGGTGGAGGGGCCACAGATACGCAGTATTTT
-	15	TRBV4-3	TRBJ2-1	TRBD2	CASSHGLAGPNEQFF	TGCGCCAGCAGCCACGGACTAGCGGGGCCCAATGAGCAGTTCTTC
few	15	TRBV7-9	TRBJ2-3	-	CASSLASDRMDTQYF	TGTGCCAGCAGCTTAGCTTCGGATAGGATGGATACGCAGTATTTT
many	12	TRBV12-3/TRBV12-4	TRBJ2-3	-	CASSPEGNTQYF	TGTGCCAGCAGTCCCGAGGGGAATACGCAGTATTTT
-	16	TRBV7-8	TRBJ2-1	-	CASSPSLRGTNNEQFF	TGTGCCAGCAGCCCCTCCCTTAGGGGGACTAACAATGAGCAGTTCTTC
few	19	TRBV20-1	TRBJ2-1	TRBD2	CSARDPGTSGMGSYNEQFF	TGCAGTGCTAGAGATCCAGGGACTAGCGGGATGGGCTCCTACAATGAGCAGTTCTTC
many	14	TRBV9	TRBJ2-5	TRBD2	CASSATSGQETQYF	TGTGCCAGCAGCGCCACTAGCGGCCAAGAGACCCAGTACTTC
few	14	TRBV3-1	TRBJ2-1	-	CASSQDVRTTKQFF	TGTGCCAGCAGCCAAGATGTTCGGACTACCAAGCAGTTCTTC
-	16	TRBV7-2	TRBJ1-1	-	CASSFSGGGWYTEAFF	TGTGCCAGCAGCTTTTCGGGGGGCGGGTGGTACACTGAAGCTTTCTTT
many	12	TRBV6-6	TRBJ1-5	-	CATSGGNQPQHF	TGTGCCACCTCGGGGGGCAATCAGCCCCAGCATTTT
many	12	TRBV6-2/TRBV6-3	TRBJ2-7	-	CASSYNTGHLFF	TGTGCCAGCAGCTATAATACAGGCCACCTCTTCTTC
few	13	TRBV11-2	TRBJ2-7	TRBD2	CASSSGLLYEQYF	TGTGCCAGCAGCTCGGGACTACTTTACGAGCAGTACTTC
-	13	TRBV7-9	TRBJ2-1	-	CASRRGTEDEQFF	TGTGCCAGCAGGAGAGGGACCGAGGATGAGCAGTTCTTC
few	13	TRBV7-9	TRBJ1-2	TRBD1	CASSFGTGHGYTF	TGTGCCAGCAGCTTTGGGACAGGGCATGGCTACACCTTC
many	15	TRBV20-1	TRBJ2-7	-	CSARDARGSSYEQYF	TGCAGTGCTAGAGATGCGCGGGGTTCCTCCTACGAGCAGTACTTC
many	14	TRBV5-5	TRBJ1-1	-	CASILGHANTEAFF	TGTGCCAGCATTCTCGGACACGCGAACACTGAAGCTTTCTTT
many	16	TRBV20-1	TRBJ2-3	TRBD2	CSASAHSGRATDTQYF	TGCAGTGCTAGCGCCCATAGCGGGAGAGCCACAGATACGCAGTATTTT
few	14	TRBV5-1	TRBJ1-2	-	CASNTAGGSYGYTF	TGCGCCAGCAACACCGCGGGGGGCTCCTATGGCTACACCTTC
many	19	TRBV10-3	TRBJ2-1	-	CAIRRSGGSLDSLNNEQFF	TGTGCCATCAGACGGAGTGGGGGTTCGTTGGACAGTTTAAACAATGAGCAGTTCTTC
few	15	TRBV28	TRBJ2-3	-	CASSLLLVNSDTQYF	TGTGCCAGCAGTTTACTCCTAGTTAATTCAGATACGCAGTATTTT
many	12	TRBV20-1	TRBJ2-7	-	CSALDRDYEQYF	TGCAGTGCTCTGGACAGAGACTACGAGCAGTACTTC
-	16	TRBV27	TRBJ2-5	TRBD1	CASRLSGTAPQETQYF	TGTGCCAGCAGACTCTCCGGGACAGCTCCCCAAGAGACCCAGTACTTC
few	16	TRBV4-1	TRBJ2-7	TRBD2	CASSQELAGVGVEQYF	TGCGCCAGCAGCCAAGAACTAGCGGGAGTAGGGGTCGAGCAGTACTTC
many	14	TRBV5-1	TRBJ1-3	-	CASSLDGSGNTIYF	TGCGCCAGCAGCTTGGATGGCTCTGGAAACACCATATATTTT
few	13	TRBV6-1	TRBJ1-2	-	CASVEGDRNGYTF	TGTGCCAGCGTCGAGGGGGATCGGAATGGCTACACCTTC